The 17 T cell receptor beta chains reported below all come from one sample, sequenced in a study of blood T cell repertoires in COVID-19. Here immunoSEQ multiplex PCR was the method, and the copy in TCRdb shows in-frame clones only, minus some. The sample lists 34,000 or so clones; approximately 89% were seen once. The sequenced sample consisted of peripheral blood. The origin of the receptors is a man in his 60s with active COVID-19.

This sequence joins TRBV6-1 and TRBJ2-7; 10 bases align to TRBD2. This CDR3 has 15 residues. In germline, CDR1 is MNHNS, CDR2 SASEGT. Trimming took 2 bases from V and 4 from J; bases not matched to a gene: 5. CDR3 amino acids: CASSELAGAVYEQYF. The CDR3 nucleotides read TGTGCCAGCAGTGAACTAGCGGGAGCTGTATACGAGCAGTACTTC.

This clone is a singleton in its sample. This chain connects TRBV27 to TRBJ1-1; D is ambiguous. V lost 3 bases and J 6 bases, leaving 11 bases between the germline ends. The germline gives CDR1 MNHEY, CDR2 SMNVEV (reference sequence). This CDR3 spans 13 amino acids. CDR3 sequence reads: CASSFRRVAEAFF. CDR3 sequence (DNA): TGTGCCAGCAGTTTTCGTCGAGTCGCTGAAGCTTTCTTT.

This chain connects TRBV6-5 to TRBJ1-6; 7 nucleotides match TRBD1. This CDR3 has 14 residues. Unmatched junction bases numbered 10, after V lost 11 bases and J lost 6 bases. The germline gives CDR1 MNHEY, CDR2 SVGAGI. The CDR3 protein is CAGNTGAGNSPLHF. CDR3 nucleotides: TGTGCCGGTAACACAGGGGCCGGTAATTCACCCCTCCACTTT.

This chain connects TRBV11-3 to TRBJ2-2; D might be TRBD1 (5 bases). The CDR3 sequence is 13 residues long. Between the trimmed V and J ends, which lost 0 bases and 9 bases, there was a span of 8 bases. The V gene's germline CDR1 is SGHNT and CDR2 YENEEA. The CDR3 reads CASSLEGQRELFF. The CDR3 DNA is TGTGCCAGCAGCTTAGAGGGGCAGCGGGAGCTGTTTTTT.

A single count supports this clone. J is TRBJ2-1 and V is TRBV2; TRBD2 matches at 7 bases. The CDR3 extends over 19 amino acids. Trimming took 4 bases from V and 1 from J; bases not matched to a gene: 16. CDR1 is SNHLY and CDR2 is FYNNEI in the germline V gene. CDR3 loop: CASSVNSGEGRISYNEQFF. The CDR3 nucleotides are TGTGCCAGCAGTGTCAATAGTGGGGAGGGCAGAATTTCCTACAATGAGCAGTTCTTC.

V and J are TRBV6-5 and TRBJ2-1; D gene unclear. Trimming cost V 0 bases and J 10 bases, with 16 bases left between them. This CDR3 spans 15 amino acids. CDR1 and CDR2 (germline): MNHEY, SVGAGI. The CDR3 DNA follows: TGTGCCAGCAGTTACTCGTTCGGCGACACCCTAGAGCAGTTCTTC. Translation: CASSYSFGDTLEQFF.

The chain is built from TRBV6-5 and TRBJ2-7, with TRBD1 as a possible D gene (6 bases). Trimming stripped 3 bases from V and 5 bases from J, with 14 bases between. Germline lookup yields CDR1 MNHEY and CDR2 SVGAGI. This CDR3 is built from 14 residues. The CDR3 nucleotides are TGTGCCAGCAGTTATCTCACAGGGTCGGACGAGCAGTACTTC. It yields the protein CASSYLTGSDEQYF.

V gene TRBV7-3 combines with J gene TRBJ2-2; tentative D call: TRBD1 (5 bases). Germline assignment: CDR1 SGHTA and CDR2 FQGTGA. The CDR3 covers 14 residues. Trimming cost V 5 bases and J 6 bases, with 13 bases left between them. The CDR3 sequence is CASSPHRSPGELFF. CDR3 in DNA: TGTGCCAGCAGCCCCCACAGGTCTCCCGGGGAGCTGTTTTTT.

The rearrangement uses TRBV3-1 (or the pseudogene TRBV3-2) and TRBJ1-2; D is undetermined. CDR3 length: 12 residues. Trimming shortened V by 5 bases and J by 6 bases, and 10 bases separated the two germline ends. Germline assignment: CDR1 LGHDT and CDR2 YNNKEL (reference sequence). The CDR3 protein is CASSSGIDGYTF. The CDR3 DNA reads TGTGCCAGCAGCTCCGGGATTGATGGCTACACCTTC.

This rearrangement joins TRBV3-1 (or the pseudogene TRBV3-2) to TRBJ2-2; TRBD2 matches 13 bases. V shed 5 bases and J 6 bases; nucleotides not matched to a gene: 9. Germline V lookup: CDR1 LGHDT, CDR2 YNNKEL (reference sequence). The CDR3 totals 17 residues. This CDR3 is CASSFRTSGSRAGELFF. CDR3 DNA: TGTGCCAGCAGCTTCCGGACTAGCGGGAGTCGTGCCGGGGAGCTGTTTTTT.

The CDR3 is CASSPTPGTPISPLHF. CDR3 bases: TGTGCCAGCAGCCCCACACCGGGAACCCCCATCTCACCCCTCCACTTT. The genes are TRBV7-9 and TRBJ1-6; D uncertain. Between the trimmed V and J ends, which lost 5 bases and 10 bases, there was a span of 21 bases. Germline assignment: CDR1 SEHNR and CDR2 FQNEAQ (reference sequence). This CDR3 has 16 amino acids.

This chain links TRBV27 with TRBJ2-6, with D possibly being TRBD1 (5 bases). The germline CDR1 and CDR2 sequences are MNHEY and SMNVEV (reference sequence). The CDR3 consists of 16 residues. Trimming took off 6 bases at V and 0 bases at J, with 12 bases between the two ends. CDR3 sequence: CASRGRPSSGANVLTF. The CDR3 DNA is TGTGCCAGCAGGGGGCGACCAAGCTCTGGGGCCAACGTCCTGACTTTC.

CDR3 in amino acids: CASSPTGLNTEAFF. The CDR3 nucleotides are TGTGCCAGCTCACCGACAGGGTTGAACACTGAAGCTTTCTTT. The rearrangement joins TRBV18 to TRBJ1-1; 7 nucleotides line up with TRBD1. This CDR3 region has 14 residues. Per the germline V gene, CDR1 is KGHSH and CDR2 is LQKENI. The V gene end was trimmed by 3 bases and the J gene end by 0 bases; junction bases not matched to a gene: 1. The variable domain in full, completed from reference TRBV18 and TRBJ1-1, reads NAGVMQNPRHLVRRRGQEARLRCSPMKGHSHVYWYRQLPEEGLKFMVYLQKENIIDESGMPKERFSAEFPKEGPSILRIQQVVRGDSAAYFCASSPTGLNTEAFFGQGTRLTVV.

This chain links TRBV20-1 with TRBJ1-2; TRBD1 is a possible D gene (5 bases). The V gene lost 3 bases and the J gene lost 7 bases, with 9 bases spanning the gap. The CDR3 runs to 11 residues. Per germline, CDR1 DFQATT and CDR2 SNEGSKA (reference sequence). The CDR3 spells CSARGEGGYTF. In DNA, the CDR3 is TGCAGTGCTAGGGGGGAGGGTGGCTACACCTTC.

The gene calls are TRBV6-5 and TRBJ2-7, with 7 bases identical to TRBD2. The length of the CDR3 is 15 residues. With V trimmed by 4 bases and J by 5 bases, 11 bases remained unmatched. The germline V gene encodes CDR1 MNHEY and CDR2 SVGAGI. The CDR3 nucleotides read TGTGCCAGCAGTTCCCCCGGGACTACGGGCCACGAGCAGTACTTC. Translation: CASSSPGTTGHEQYF.

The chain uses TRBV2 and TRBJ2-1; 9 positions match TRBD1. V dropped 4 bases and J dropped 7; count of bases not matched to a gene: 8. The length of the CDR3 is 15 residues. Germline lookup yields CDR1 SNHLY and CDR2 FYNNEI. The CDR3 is CASSGQGVFSNEQFF. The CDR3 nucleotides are TGTGCCAGCAGTGGACAGGGGGTTTTTTCAAATGAGCAGTTCTTC.

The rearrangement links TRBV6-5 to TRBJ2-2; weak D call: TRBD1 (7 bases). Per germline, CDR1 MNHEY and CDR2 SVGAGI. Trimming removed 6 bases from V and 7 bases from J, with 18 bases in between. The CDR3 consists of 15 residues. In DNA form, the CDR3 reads TGTGCCAGCAGGTCGAGCCCCAGGGGGGTCGGGGAGCTGTTTTTT. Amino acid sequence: CASRSSPRGVGELFF.